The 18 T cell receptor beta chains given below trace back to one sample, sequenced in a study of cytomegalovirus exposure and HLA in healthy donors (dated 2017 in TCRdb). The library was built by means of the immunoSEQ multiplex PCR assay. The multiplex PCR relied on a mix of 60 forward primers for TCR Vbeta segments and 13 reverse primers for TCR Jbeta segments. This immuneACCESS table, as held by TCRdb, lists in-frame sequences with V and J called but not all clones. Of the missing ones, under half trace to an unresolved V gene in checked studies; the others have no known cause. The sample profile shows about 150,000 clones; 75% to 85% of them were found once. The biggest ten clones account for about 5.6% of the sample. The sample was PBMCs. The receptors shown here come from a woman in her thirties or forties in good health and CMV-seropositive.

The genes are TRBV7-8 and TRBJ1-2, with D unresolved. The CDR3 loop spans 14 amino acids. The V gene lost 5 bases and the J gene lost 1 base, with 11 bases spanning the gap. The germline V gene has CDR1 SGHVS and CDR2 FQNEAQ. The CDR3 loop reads CASSKTEINYGYTF. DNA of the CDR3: TGTGCCAGCAGCAAAACAGAGATTAACTATGGCTACACCTTC.

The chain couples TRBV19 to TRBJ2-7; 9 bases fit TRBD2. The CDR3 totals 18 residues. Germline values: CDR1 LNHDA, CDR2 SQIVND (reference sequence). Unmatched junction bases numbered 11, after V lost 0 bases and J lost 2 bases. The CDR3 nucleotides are TGTGCCAGTAGTATAGATCTTCGGGGTAGCGGGGGCCCCTACGAGCAGTACTTC. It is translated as CASSIDLRGSGGPYEQYF.

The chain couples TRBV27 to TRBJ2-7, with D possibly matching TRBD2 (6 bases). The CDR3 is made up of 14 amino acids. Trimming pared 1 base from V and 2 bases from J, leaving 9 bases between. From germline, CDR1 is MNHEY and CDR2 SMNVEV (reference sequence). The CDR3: CASSLWGGAYEQYF. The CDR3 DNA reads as TGTGCCAGCAGTTTATGGGGAGGCGCCTACGAGCAGTACTTC.

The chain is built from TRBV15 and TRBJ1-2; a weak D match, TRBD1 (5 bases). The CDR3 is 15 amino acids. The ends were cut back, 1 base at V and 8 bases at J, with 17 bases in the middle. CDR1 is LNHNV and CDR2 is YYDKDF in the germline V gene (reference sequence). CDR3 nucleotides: TGTGCCACCAGCAGAGGTGGACACCCCGATAGCGGCTACACCTTC. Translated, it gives CATSRGGHPDSGYTF.

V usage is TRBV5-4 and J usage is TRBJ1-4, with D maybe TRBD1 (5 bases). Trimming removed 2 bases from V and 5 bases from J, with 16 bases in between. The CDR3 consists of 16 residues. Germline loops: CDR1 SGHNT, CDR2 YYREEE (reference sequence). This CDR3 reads CASSFGPDTWNEKLFF. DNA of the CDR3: TGTGCCAGCAGCTTCGGCCCGGACACTTGGAATGAAAAACTGTTTTTT. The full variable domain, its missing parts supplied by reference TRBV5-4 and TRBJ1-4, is ETGVTQSPTHLIKTRGQQVTLRCSSQSGHNTVSWYQQALGQGPQFIFQYYREEENGRGNFPPRFSGLQFPNYSSELNVNALELDDSALYLCASSFGPDTWNEKLFFGSGTQLSVL.

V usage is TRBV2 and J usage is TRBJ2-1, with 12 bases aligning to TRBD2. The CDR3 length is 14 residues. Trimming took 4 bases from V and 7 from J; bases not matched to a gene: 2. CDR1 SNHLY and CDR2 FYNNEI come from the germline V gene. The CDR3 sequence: CASSATSGRNEQFF. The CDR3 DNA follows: TGTGCCAGCAGTGCTACTAGCGGGAGGAATGAGCAGTTCTTC.

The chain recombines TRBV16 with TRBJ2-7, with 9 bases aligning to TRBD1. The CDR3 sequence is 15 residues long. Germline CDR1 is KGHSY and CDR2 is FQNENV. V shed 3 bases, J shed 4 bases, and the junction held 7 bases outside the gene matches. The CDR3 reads CASSQHPGQGYEQYF. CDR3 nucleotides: TGTGCCAGCAGCCAGCACCCGGGACAGGGTTACGAGCAGTACTTC.

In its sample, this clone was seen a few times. CDR3 sequence reads: CASSYSSGESSYEQYF. In nucleotides, the CDR3 is TGTGCCAGCAGTTACTCGTCGGGGGAGAGCTCCTACGAGCAGTACTTC. The chain links TRBV6-5 to TRBJ2-7; TRBD2 might be the D (6 bases). Germline V gene lookup returns CDR1 MNHEY and CDR2 SVGAGI. The length of the CDR3 is 16 residues. With 0 bases removed from V and 0 bases from J, the gap between germline ends came to 12 bases.

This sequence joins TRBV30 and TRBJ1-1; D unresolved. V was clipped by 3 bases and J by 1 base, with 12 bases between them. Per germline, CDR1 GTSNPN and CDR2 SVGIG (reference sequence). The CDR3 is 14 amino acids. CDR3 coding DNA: TGTGCCTGGAGCCCCAGGAATTCGAACACTGAAGCTTTCTTT. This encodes CAWSPRNSNTEAFF.

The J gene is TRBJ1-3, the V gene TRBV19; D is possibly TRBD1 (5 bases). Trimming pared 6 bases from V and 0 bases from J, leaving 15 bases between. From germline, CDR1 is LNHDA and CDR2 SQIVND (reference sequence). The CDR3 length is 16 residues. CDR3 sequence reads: CASRRGDSLSGNTIYF. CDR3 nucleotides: TGTGCCAGTAGACGTGGGGACTCACTCTCTGGAAACACCATATATTTT.

The CDR3 DNA follows: TGTGCCAGCAGTTACTTGGACAGAGGAACTGAAGCTTTCTTT. Translation gives CASSYLDRGTEAFF. The rearrangement uses TRBV6-5 and TRBJ1-1; D possibly corresponds to TRBD1 (6 bases). CDR3 length: 14 residues. The V gene lost 1 base and the J gene lost 5 bases, with 11 bases spanning the gap. The germline V gene has CDR1 MNHEY and CDR2 SVGAGI.

DNA for the CDR3: TGTGCCAGTACAGGGGTGAACACCGGGGAGCTGTTTTTT. Its translation: CASTGVNTGELFF. J is TRBJ2-2 and V is TRBV27, with TRBD1 identical over 7 bases. Trimming took 9 bases from V and 1 from J; bases not matched to a gene: 2. The CDR3 is 13 amino acids. CDR1 and CDR2 from the germline V gene are MNHEY and SMNVEV (reference sequence).

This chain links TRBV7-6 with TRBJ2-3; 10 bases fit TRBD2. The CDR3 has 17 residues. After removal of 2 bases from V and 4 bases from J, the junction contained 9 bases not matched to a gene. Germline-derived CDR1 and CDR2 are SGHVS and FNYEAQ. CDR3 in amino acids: CASSLTGPSGSADTQYF. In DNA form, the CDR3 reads TGTGCCAGCAGCTTAACGGGCCCTAGCGGGAGTGCAGATACGCAGTATTTT.

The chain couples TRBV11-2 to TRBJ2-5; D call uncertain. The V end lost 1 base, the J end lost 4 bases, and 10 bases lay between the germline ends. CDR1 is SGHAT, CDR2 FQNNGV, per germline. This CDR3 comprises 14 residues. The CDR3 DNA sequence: TGTGCCAGCAGCTTAGTTTACGGCGGAGAGACCCAGTACTTC. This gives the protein CASSLVYGGETQYF.

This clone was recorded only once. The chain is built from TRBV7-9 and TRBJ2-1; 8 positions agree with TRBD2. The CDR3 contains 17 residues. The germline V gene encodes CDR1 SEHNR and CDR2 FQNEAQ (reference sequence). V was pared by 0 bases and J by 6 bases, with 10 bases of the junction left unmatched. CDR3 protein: CASSLAQGAGGGNEQFF. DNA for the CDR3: TGTGCCAGCAGCTTAGCGCAAGGGGCGGGAGGTGGCAATGAGCAGTTCTTC.

CDR3 nucleotides: TGTGCCAGCAGTATCGGGGGGCCCACTAATGGCTACACCTTC. It translates to CASSIGGPTNGYTF. The rearrangement uses TRBV28 and TRBJ1-2, with D possibly matching TRBD1 (6 bases). V was shortened by 5 bases and J by 6 bases, with 16 bases between the two germline ends. CDR1 and CDR2 (germline): MDHEN, SYDVKM. The CDR3 covers 14 residues.

The CDR3 coding sequence is TGTGCCAGCAGTTTAGGGGCCAGCGGGGCTTACGAGCAGTACTTC. It specifies CASSLGASGAYEQYF. J is TRBJ2-7 and V is TRBV27; 7 bases match TRBD2. Trimming took 2 bases from V and 4 from J; bases not matched to a gene: 8. This CDR3 contains 15 residues. Germline V gene lookup returns CDR1 MNHEY and CDR2 SMNVEV (reference sequence).

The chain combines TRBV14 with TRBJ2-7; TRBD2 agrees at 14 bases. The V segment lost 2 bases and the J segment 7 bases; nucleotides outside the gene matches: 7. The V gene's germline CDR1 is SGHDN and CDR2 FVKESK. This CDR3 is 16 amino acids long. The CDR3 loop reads CASSQRLAGGIAEQYF. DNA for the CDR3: TGTGCCAGCAGCCAAAGACTAGCGGGAGGGATAGCGGAGCAGTACTTC.